This TCR beta chain was observed in a study of T cell changes during pregnancy in multiple sclerosis. This CDR3 has 17 amino acids. Germline V lookup: CDR1 SGHVS, CDR2 FQNEAQ. The V and J ends lost 1 base and 8 bases, in that order; junction bases with no gene match: 15. TCRdb's copy holds only in-frame clones and misses some; the assay was immunoSEQ multiplex PCR. Seen here are about 33,000 clones, about nine tenths observed once, and the top ten hold around 3%. The chain combines TRBV7-8 with TRBJ2-7; 9 bases align to TRBD2. The receptor comes from a female donor in good health, enrolled as a control in a pregnancy study. The sequencing used CD4+ T cells from peripheral blood mononuclear cells, collected in the third trimester of pregnancy. The chain's CDR3 is CASSLGFPSGVYKKQYF. CDR3 in DNA: TGTGCCAGCAGCTTAGGGTTCCCTAGCGGGGTGTATAAAAAGCAGTACTTC. The variable domain in full, with the rest retrieved from reference TRBV7-8 and TRBJ2-7, is GAGVSQSPRYKVAKRGQDVALRCDPISGHVSLFWYQQALGQGPEFLTYFQNEAQLDKSGLPSDRFFAERPEGSVSTLKIQRTQQEDSAVYLCASSLGFPSGVYKKQYFGPGTRLTVT.